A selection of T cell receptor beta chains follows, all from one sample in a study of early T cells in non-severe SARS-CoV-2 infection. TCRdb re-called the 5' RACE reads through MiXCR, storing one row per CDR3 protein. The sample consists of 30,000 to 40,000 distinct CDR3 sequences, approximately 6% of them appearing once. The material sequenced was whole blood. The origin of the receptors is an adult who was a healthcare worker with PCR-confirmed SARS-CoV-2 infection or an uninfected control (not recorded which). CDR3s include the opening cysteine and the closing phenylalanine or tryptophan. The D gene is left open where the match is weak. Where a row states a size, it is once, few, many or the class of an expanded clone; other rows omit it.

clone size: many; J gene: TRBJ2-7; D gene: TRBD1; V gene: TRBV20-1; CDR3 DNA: TGCAGTGCCGACAGGGGAGTCCACGAGCAGTACTTC; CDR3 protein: CSADRGVHEQYF
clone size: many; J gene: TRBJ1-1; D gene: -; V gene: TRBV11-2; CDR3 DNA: TGTGCCAGCAGCCCCGAGCGTCCGTACACTGAAGCTTTCTTT; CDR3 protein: CASSPERPYTEAFF
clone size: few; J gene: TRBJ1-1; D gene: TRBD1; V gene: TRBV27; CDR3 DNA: TGTGCCAGCAGTTCGGACAGGCGTACCACTGAAGCTTTCTTT; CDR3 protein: CASSSDRRTTEAFF
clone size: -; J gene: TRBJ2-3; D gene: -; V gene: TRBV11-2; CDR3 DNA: TGTGCCAGCAGCTTAGATCATGGGGCAGATACGCAGTATTTT; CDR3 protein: CASSLDHGADTQYF
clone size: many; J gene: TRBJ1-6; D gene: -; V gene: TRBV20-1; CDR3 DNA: TGCAGTGCTAGAGTTCATAATTCACCCCTCCACTTT; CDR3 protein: CSARVHNSPLHF
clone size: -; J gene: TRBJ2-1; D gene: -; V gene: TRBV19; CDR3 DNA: TGTGCCAGTAGTCCCGGGGGATTCTACAATGAGCAGTTCTTC; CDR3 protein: CASSPGGFYNEQFF
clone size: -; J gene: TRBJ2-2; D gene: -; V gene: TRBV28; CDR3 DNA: TGTGCCAGCAGTTTCCGGGGGCGCCTCACCGGGGAGCTGTTTTTT; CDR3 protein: CASSFRGRLTGELFF
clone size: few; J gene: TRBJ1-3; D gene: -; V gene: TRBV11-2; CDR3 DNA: TGTGCCAGCAGCTCTGTTGACAGGAGAAACACCATATATTTT; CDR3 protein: CASSSVDRRNTIYF
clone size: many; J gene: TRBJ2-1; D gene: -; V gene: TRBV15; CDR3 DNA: TGTGCCACCAGCAGAGCCAGCTCCTACAATGAGCAGTTCTTC; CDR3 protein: CATSRASSYNEQFF
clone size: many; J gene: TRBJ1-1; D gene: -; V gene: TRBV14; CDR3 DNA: TGTGCCAGCAGCCAAAGTTTGAACACTGAAGCTTTCTTT; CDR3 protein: CASSQSLNTEAFF